This T cell receptor beta chain was recorded in a study of response to subunit inactivated influenza vaccine. This clonotype was counted a few times. Its specificity is unknown. An end of the junction does not agree with germline; a read error may underlie this. Study-wide results and caveats: Each seasonal influenza vaccination recruits few new T cells, the authors suggested.

Germline V CDR1 and CDR2: DFQATT, SNEGSKA (reference sequence). The CDR3 extends over 12 amino acids. TCRdb reprocessed the RT-PCR reads via MiXCR and lists one record per CDR3 protein. The profile shows 430,000 or so distinct CDR3 sequences, approximately 9.9% of them singletons. This clonotype originated in a man between 45 and 60 years old who received an inactivated influenza vaccine. The chain joins TRBV20-1 to TRBJ1-4; the D is unclear. This specimen was PBMCs from blood, taken roughly 48 days after vaccination. The DNA of the CDR3 is TGCATCCCGAACCCAACTACTGAAAAACTGTTTTTT. It is translated as CIPNPTTEKLFF.